A selection of T cell receptor beta chains follows, all from one sample in a study of response to subunit inactivated influenza vaccine. TCRdb called the RT-PCR reads again in MiXCR, with one record for every CDR3 protein. The sample yields under 200,000 distinct CDR3 sequences, about 12% seen once. The same data also contributed to another study, on T cells expressing NK-cell markers.

The source material was CD8+ T cells sorted from PBMCs, sampled roughly 12 days after vaccination. These TCRs come from a man aged 50 to 59 who received an inactivated influenza vaccine. Each CDR3 is given with its conserved first and last residue. The D gene is left open where the match is weak. Where a row states a size, it is once, few, many or the class of an expanded clone; other rows omit it.

abundance: .
j_gene: TRBJ2-2
d_gene: TRBD1
v_gene: TRBV9
len: 17
CDR3aa: CASSIQRDRENTGELFF
CDR3nt: TGTGCCAGCAGCATCCAGAGGGACAGGGAGAACACCGGGGAGCTGTTTTTT

abundance: many
j_gene: TRBJ2-2
d_gene: TRBD2
v_gene: TRBV10-3
len: 14
CDR3aa: CAAWDYPNTGELFF
CDR3nt: TGTGCCGCCTGGGACTACCCTAACACCGGGGAGCTGTTTTTT

abundance: .
j_gene: TRBJ2-1
d_gene: .
v_gene: TRBV2
len: 15
CDR3aa: CASRSREVAYNEQFF
CDR3nt: TGTGCCAGCAGGTCCAGAGAGGTAGCCTACAATGAGCAGTTCTTC

abundance: .
j_gene: TRBJ1-2
d_gene: .
v_gene: TRBV7-8
len: 16
CDR3aa: CASSSTGNRPLHGYTF
CDR3nt: TGTGCCAGCAGCTCAACCGGGAACCGGCCCCTACATGGCTACACCTTC

abundance: many
j_gene: TRBJ2-5
d_gene: .
v_gene: TRBV12-3/TRBV12-4
len: 15
CDR3aa: CASSPTRWGGETQYF
CDR3nt: TGTGCCAGCAGCCCGACCCGATGGGGTGGCGAGACCCAGTACTTC

abundance: .
j_gene: TRBJ2-1
d_gene: .
v_gene: TRBV14
len: 12
CDR3aa: CASSQGFNEQFF
CDR3nt: TGTGCCAGCAGCCAAGGGTTCAATGAGCAGTTCTTC

abundance: .
j_gene: TRBJ1-5
d_gene: .
v_gene: TRBV27
len: 16
CDR3aa: CASSLSFGVGNQPQHF
CDR3nt: TGTGCCAGCAGTTTATCGTTCGGTGTAGGCAATCAGCCCCAGCATTTT

abundance: .
j_gene: TRBJ2-1
d_gene: TRBD2
v_gene: TRBV7-6
len: 17
CDR3aa: CASSSDPTSGGDNEQFF
CDR3nt: TGTGCCAGCAGCTCCGACCCCACTAGCGGTGGTGACAATGAGCAGTTCTTC

abundance: .
j_gene: TRBJ1-1
d_gene: TRBD1
v_gene: TRBV6-2/TRBV6-3
len: 15
CDR3aa: CASSPLGQGNTEAFF
CDR3nt: TGTGCCAGCAGTCCTCTAGGACAGGGAAACACTGAAGCTTTCTTT

abundance: few
j_gene: TRBJ2-3
d_gene: .
v_gene: TRBV20-1
len: 16
CDR3aa: CSARSRLGVHLDTQYF
CDR3nt: TGCAGTGCTAGATCACGCTTAGGGGTCCATCTAGATACGCAGTATTTT

abundance: .
j_gene: TRBJ2-7
d_gene: TRBD2
v_gene: TRBV19
len: 14
CDR3aa: CASSGGLAASEQYF
CDR3nt: TGTGCCAGTAGTGGGGGACTAGCGGCGAGCGAGCAGTACTTC

abundance: few
j_gene: TRBJ2-7
d_gene: .
v_gene: TRBV7-9
len: 15
CDR3aa: CASSHTPGYSYEQYF
CDR3nt: TGTGCCAGCAGCCACACCCCCGGTTATTCCTACGAGCAGTACTTC

abundance: few
j_gene: TRBJ2-2
d_gene: .
v_gene: TRBV9
len: 13
CDR3aa: CASSPLDTGELFF
CDR3nt: TGTGCCAGCAGCCCCCTGGACACCGGGGAGCTGTTTTTT

abundance: .
j_gene: TRBJ2-5
d_gene: .
v_gene: TRBV24-1
len: 13
CDR3aa: CATSDRGVETQYF
CDR3nt: TGTGCCACCAGTGATCGCGGGGTTGAGACCCAGTACTTC

abundance: .
j_gene: TRBJ2-3
d_gene: .
v_gene: TRBV6-5
len: 14
CDR3aa: CASSYSPGTDTQYF
CDR3nt: TGTGCCAGCAGTTACAGTCCGGGCACAGATACGCAGTATTTT

abundance: .
j_gene: TRBJ2-3
d_gene: TRBD2
v_gene: TRBV11-3
len: 16
CDR3aa: CASSLGRLAGTDTQYF
CDR3nt: TGTGCCAGCAGCTTAGGACGACTAGCGGGGACAGATACGCAGTATTTT

abundance: .
j_gene: TRBJ2-1
d_gene: .
v_gene: TRBV28
len: 14
CDR3aa: CAIRSDQGNNEQFF
CDR3nt: TGTGCCATAAGATCTGACCAGGGAAACAATGAGCAGTTCTTC

abundance: few
j_gene: TRBJ2-5
d_gene: TRBD2
v_gene: TRBV6-4
len: 15
CDR3aa: CASIKGGRSRETQYF
CDR3nt: TGTGCCAGCATTAAGGGCGGGAGGAGTAGAGAGACCCAGTACTTC

abundance: many
j_gene: TRBJ1-1
d_gene: .
v_gene: TRBV6-2/TRBV6-3
len: 15
CDR3aa: CASIKNLGGRTEAFF
CDR3nt: TGTGCCAGCATTAAGAACCTCGGGGGGAGGACTGAAGCTTTCTTT

abundance: .
j_gene: TRBJ1-1
d_gene: .
v_gene: TRBV2
len: 15
CDR3aa: CASSEVGALSIEAFF
CDR3nt: TGTGCCAGCAGTGAAGTGGGGGCTCTGTCGATTGAAGCTTTCTTT

abundance: .
j_gene: TRBJ2-1
d_gene: TRBD2
v_gene: TRBV4-3
len: 16
CDR3aa: CASSLYSGGGYNEQFF
CDR3nt: TGCGCCAGCAGCCTCTATAGCGGGGGAGGGTACAATGAGCAGTTCTTC

abundance: few
j_gene: TRBJ2-1
d_gene: .
v_gene: TRBV20-1
len: 12
CDR3aa: CSASWLSNEQFF
CDR3nt: TGCAGTGCTAGTTGGCTCAGCAATGAGCAGTTCTTC

abundance: few
j_gene: TRBJ1-1
d_gene: TRBD1
v_gene: TRBV5-5
len: 13
CDR3aa: CASTPTDRYEAFF
CDR3nt: TGTGCCAGCACCCCGACGGACAGGTATGAAGCTTTCTTT

abundance: few
j_gene: TRBJ1-2
d_gene: .
v_gene: TRBV4-1
len: 15
CDR3aa: CASSQAAGEYYGYTF
CDR3nt: TGCGCCAGCAGCCAAGCGGCAGGGGAATACTATGGCTACACCTTC

abundance: many
j_gene: TRBJ2-2
d_gene: .
v_gene: TRBV4-2
len: 15
CDR3aa: CASSQDVGLTGELFF
CDR3nt: TGTGCCAGCAGCCAAGATGTGGGGCTCACCGGGGAGCTGTTTTTT

abundance: .
j_gene: TRBJ2-2
d_gene: .
v_gene: TRBV2
len: 15
CDR3aa: CASTMLLSGPGELFF
CDR3nt: TGTGCCAGCACCATGCTCCTTTCTGGTCCCGGGGAGCTGTTTTTT

abundance: many
j_gene: TRBJ2-7
d_gene: .
v_gene: TRBV29-1
len: 11
CDR3aa: CSVAGSYEQYF
CDR3nt: TGCAGCGTTGCAGGGAGCTACGAGCAGTACTTC

abundance: .
j_gene: TRBJ2-1
d_gene: .
v_gene: TRBV20-1
len: 12
CDR3aa: CSARSRYSEQFF
CDR3nt: TGCAGTGCTAGATCTAGGTACAGTGAGCAGTTCTTC

abundance: .
j_gene: TRBJ2-7
d_gene: TRBD2
v_gene: TRBV27
len: 14
CDR3aa: CASSFSGASYEQYF
CDR3nt: TGTGCCAGCAGTTTTAGCGGGGCCTCCTACGAGCAGTACTTC

abundance: few
j_gene: TRBJ2-1
d_gene: TRBD2
v_gene: TRBV25-1
len: 16
CDR3aa: CASSLTPGLAGGEQFF
CDR3nt: TGTGCCAGCAGTCTAACGCCGGGACTAGCGGGAGGTGAGCAGTTCTTC

abundance: few
j_gene: TRBJ2-3
d_gene: TRBD2
v_gene: TRBV9
len: 16
CDR3aa: CASSVTSGSSGDTQYF
CDR3nt: TGTGCCAGCAGCGTGACTAGCGGGAGTTCGGGAGATACGCAGTATTTT

abundance: .
j_gene: TRBJ2-1
d_gene: .
v_gene: TRBV11-1
len: 17
CDR3aa: CASSLARLSPSYNEQFF
CDR3nt: TGTGCCAGCAGCTTAGCGCGACTCAGTCCTTCCTACAATGAGCAGTTCTTC

abundance: few
j_gene: TRBJ1-1
d_gene: .
v_gene: TRBV7-9
len: 16
CDR3aa: CASSSSGTLLGTEAFF
CDR3nt: TGTGCCAGCAGCTCCTCCGGGACACTTCTAGGCACTGAAGCTTTCTTT

abundance: few
j_gene: TRBJ2-1
d_gene: TRBD2
v_gene: TRBV15
len: 15
CDR3aa: CATSRSGGPWSEQFF
CDR3nt: TGTGCCACCAGCAGGAGCGGGGGGCCTTGGAGTGAGCAGTTCTTC

abundance: few
j_gene: TRBJ2-1
d_gene: .
v_gene: TRBV6-6
len: 13
CDR3aa: CASSYHDANEQFF
CDR3nt: TGTGCCAGCAGTTACCACGACGCCAATGAGCAGTTCTTC

abundance: many
j_gene: TRBJ2-1
d_gene: TRBD2
v_gene: TRBV20-1
len: 16
CDR3aa: CSARDPLAGRDDEQFF
CDR3nt: TGCAGTGCTAGAGACCCTTTAGCGGGAAGGGATGATGAGCAGTTCTTC

abundance: .
j_gene: TRBJ2-3
d_gene: .
v_gene: TRBV29-1
len: 13
CDR3aa: CSVDAGPTDTQYF
CDR3nt: TGCAGCGTTGACGCGGGGCCTACAGATACGCAGTATTTT

abundance: .
j_gene: TRBJ1-1
d_gene: .
v_gene: TRBV5-1
len: 11
CDR3aa: CATGEGTEAFF
CDR3nt: TGCGCCACCGGCGAGGGCACTGAAGCTTTCTTT

abundance: .
j_gene: TRBJ2-1
d_gene: TRBD2
v_gene: TRBV19
len: 15
CDR3aa: CASTLDGGGFNEQFF
CDR3nt: TGTGCCAGTACCCTCGACGGGGGGGGATTTAATGAGCAGTTCTTC

abundance: .
j_gene: TRBJ1-2
d_gene: .
v_gene: TRBV7-3
len: 14
CDR3aa: CASSLGQAPFGYTF
CDR3nt: TGTGCCAGCAGCTTAGGGCAGGCCCCGTTTGGCTACACCTTC

abundance: few
j_gene: TRBJ2-1
d_gene: .
v_gene: TRBV12-2
len: 12
CDR3aa: CASREDFDEQFF
CDR3nt: TGTGCAAGTCGTGAAGATTTCGATGAGCAGTTCTTC